The T cell receptor (beta chain) described here comes from a study of blood T cell repertoires in COVID-19 (TCRdb year 2020). Regarding the complete study: Samples covering the acute and convalescent phases of COVID-19 were provided by collaborators in the United States, Italy and Spain. The prospective study material was composed of cDNA or gDNA derived from T cells, B-cell-depleted T cells, or PBMCs. Subjects who had been exposed to COVID-19, were actively infected with it, or had recovered from it provided the deeply sampled blood TCRbeta repertoires that made up the dataset. The repertoires were made available in a free public database intended to serve as a resource for research on the immune response to SARS-CoV-2. The samples were drawn from the first 160 participants of the ongoing ImmuneRACE study and from over 950 subjects provided by 6 global collaborators. Nearly every sample came with metadata listing a de-identified subject ID, COVID-19 status, age in years and sex. Where available, HLA class I and class II types were obtained from metadata supplied by the sample provider rather than from assay-based typing.

Each collaborating institution followed its own protocols to collect whole blood in K2EDTA tubes. For TCRbeta analysis, collaborators shipped samples as frozen whole blood, isolated PBMCs, or DNA extracted from either of those sample types. Note on this clone: Its antigen is not yet known. No base-level quality is on record; no much larger clone is a single base apart.

Points the paper makes about the study in general: How much clinical and demographic metadata was included differed by source and by participant, and the metadata was provided uncurated.

The immunoSEQ Assay, a bias-controlled multiplex PCR, was used to amplify TCRbeta CDR3 regions from genomic DNA. From the authors' description of their analysis: Within the assay, amplification of reference gene primers was used to estimate how many nucleated cells each sample contained. To quantify the absolute abundance of each unique TCRbeta CDR3 rearrangement, sequence reads were collapsed and filtered. For each sample, productive Simpson clonality was calculated as the square root of Simpson's diversity index across productive rearrangements. TCRdb limited this immuneACCESS table to in-frame rearrangements with V and J called. A share of clones is missing; checked studies link under half to unresolved V genes, and the rest is unexplained. V, J and clone size reflect that table, while D and trimming were determined from the DNA. For this sample there are fewer than 400,000 clones; 65% to 85% appear just once. The top ten clonotypes cover about 2.7% of the sample.

From its cysteine to its phenylalanine, the CDR3 spans 14 amino acids. Of the read, only the CDR3 DNA is kept; its 42 bases are in frame from base 1. The germline V end is reduced by 3 bases and the J end by 3 bases; junction bases left unmatched: 5. CDR1 LNHNV and CDR2 YYDKDF are derived from the germline V gene (reference sequence). The chain is made from TRBV15 and TRBJ2-7; TRBD1 lines up with 7 middle nucleotides. The TCR comes from a man younger than 40 with active or convalescent COVID-19. The sample was peripheral blood. The CDR3 protein: CATSRTRQGYEQYF. The DNA sequence is given as TGTGCCACCAGCAGGACCAGACAGGGCTACGAGCAGTACTTC. Reference TRBV15 and TRBJ2-7 genes cover what lies past the CDR3, so the full variable domain is DAMVIQNPRYQVTQFGKPVTLSCSQTLNHNVMYWYQQKSSQAPKLLFHYYDKDFNNEADTPDNFQSRRPNTSFCFLDIRSPGLGDTAMYLCATSRTRQGYEQYFGPGTRLTVT.